This T cell receptor beta chain was captured by sequencing in a study of cytomegalovirus exposure and HLA in healthy donors. The primer mix had 60 Vbeta and 13 Jbeta primers. Only in-frame clones appear in the TCRdb table, and some are missing; sequencing was by immunoSEQ multiplex PCR. Of fewer than 200,000 clones listed, around 83% are singletons. V shed 6 bases, J shed 2 bases, and the junction held 3 bases outside the gene matches. The CDR3 runs 14 residues. Per the germline V gene, CDR1 is MNHEY and CDR2 is SVGAGI. This sequence was found in a man aged 35 to 55 in good health and CMV-seropositive. The sample taken for sequencing was PBMCs. J is TRBJ1-5 and V is TRBV6-5, with 8 bases lining up with TRBD1. The CDR3 loop is CASRRTGRNQPQHF. CDR3 sequence (DNA): TGTGCCAGCAGGAGGACAGGGCGCAATCAGCCCCAGCATTTT.